The present T cell receptor beta chain was sequenced within a study of CD8 T cells in ankylosing spondylitis. Regarding the study as a whole: Disease-associated clonotypes exhibited CD8+ identity and were relatively infrequent in peripheral blood.

This clonotype was counted at least ten times. The antigen is unknown. Making the TCR beta libraries involved quantitative 5'-RACE with molecular barcodes. TCRdb reanalysed the 5' RACE reads using MiXCR and keeps one entry per CDR3 protein. Of 300,000 to 400,000 distinct CDR3 sequences in the sample, 11% were seen once. The junction had 15 bases not matched to a gene; V was cut back by 4 bases and J by 2 bases. This CDR3 contains 20 residues. Germline-derived CDR1 and CDR2 are SGHAT and FQNNGV. This clonotype originated in a female donor with ankylosing spondylitis or in good health (not recorded which). What was sequenced was blood, either unsorted or a sorted T cell fraction (not recorded which). The chain links TRBV11-2 to TRBJ2-3, with 13 bases fitting TRBD2. CDR3 sequence: CASSSGTGGLAGKYTDTQYF. The CDR3 bases are TGTGCCAGCAGCTCAGGAACAGGGGGACTAGCGGGAAAATACACAGATACGCAGTATTTT.